This T cell receptor (beta chain) was retrieved from a study of response to subunit inactivated influenza vaccine (dated by TCRdb to 2017 to 2018). The study in broad terms: Deep quantitative T cell receptor repertoire profiling was used in the study to track responses to a trivalent subunit inactivated influenza vaccine.

Broad study findings and their caveats: It was suggested by the authors that each seasonal influenza vaccination may recruit only a limited number of new T cells.

Taken from the germline V gene (reference sequence), the CDR1 and CDR2 loops are LNHDA and SQIVND. The germline V end is reduced by 4 bases and the J end by 3 bases; junction bases left unmatched: 7. Inclusive of the bounding cysteine and phenylalanine, the CDR3 is 16 residues long. The DNA shown is the 48-base CDR3, in frame from base 1. This clonotype was picked up a small number of times. No antigen is known for it. Nothing much larger sits one base from this clone, and base qualities are not available. The receptor library was made with RT-PCR. Sequencing used an Illumina HiSeq 2500. The public reads were quality trimmed at Q25 with fastp and then assembled into clones with MiXCR by TCRdb, keeping productive beta chains. Entries that share a CDR3 protein sequence are merged under the most common genes and DNA. The sample contains almost 600,000 distinct CDR3 sequences, 14% of them found a single time. Approximately 10% of the sample lies in the top ten.

The sequencing here drew on PBMCs from blood, taken 11 to 12 days after vaccination. The chain employs TRBV19 and TRBJ2-7; the junction holds 12 bases that match TRBD1. This TCR was recovered from a man aged 50 to 59 who received an inactivated influenza vaccine. Donor details come from another sample of the same person, matched by shared clones. The CDR3: CASSSRDRGRVYEQYF. The base sequence is TGTGCCAGTAGTAGCCGGGACAGGGGGCGCGTCTACGAGCAGTACTTC.